A single sample gave rise to the 10 T cell receptor beta chains below, sequenced in a study of post-analysis software for immune sequencing data. Unique molecular identifiers were built into the TCR beta cDNA libraries. TCRdb passed the PCR reads through MiXCR, listing each CDR3 protein once. The repertoire holds about 810,000 distinct CDR3 sequences, with around 50% as singletons. Study-level findings and limits: TRBV5-6, TRBV5-1 and TRBV20-1 were among several TRBV segments more frequent in patients than controls.

Their antigens are not known. What was sequenced was blood. The origin of the receptors is a girl aged 5-17 years with multiple sclerosis.

The rearrangement links TRBV5-1 to TRBJ1-2; D may be TRBD1 (5 bases). V lost 0 bases and J 3 bases, leaving 12 bases between the germline ends. Germline assignment: CDR1 SGHRS and CDR2 YFSETQ. This CDR3 has 15 amino acids. The CDR3 reads CASSLVRDGDYGYTF. The CDR3 nucleotides read TGCGCCAGCAGCTTGGTGCGGGACGGAGACTATGGCTACACCTTC.

The chain employs TRBV6-1 and TRBJ2-3; D is unclear. V gave up 6 bases and J gave up 2 bases, with 21 bases separating them. The CDR3 covers 17 residues. Germline V gene lookup returns CDR1 MNHNS and CDR2 SASEGT. CDR3: CASSDRSGRSNTDTQYF. In nucleotides, the CDR3 is TGTGCCAGCAGCGACCGCTCCGGGCGGTCCAACACAGATACGCAGTATTTT.

A word on this clonotype: This sequence may be a read error, since a much larger clone differs from it by one base. This chain uses TRBV15 with TRBJ2-5; D is undetermined. Germline CDR1 LNHNV, CDR2 YYDKDF (reference sequence). The CDR3 loop spans 12 amino acids. The V and J ends lost 0 bases and 5 bases respectively, with 4 bases between them. CDR3 coding DNA: TGTGCCACCAGCAGAGATTGGGAGACCCAGTACTTC. Its protein is CATSRDWETQYF.

The chain recombines TRBV29-1 with TRBJ2-3; tentative D call: TRBD2 (6 bases). V was pared by 7 bases and J by 5 bases, with 16 bases between. Germline CDR1 and CDR2: SQVTM and ANQGSEA. The CDR3 has 13 amino acids. CDR3 residues: CSDNRDWGDTQYF. CDR3 sequence (DNA): TGCAGCGACAACCGGGACTGGGGAGATACGCAGTATTTT.

The V call is TRBV29-1, the J call TRBJ2-1; 10 bases fit TRBD2. Germline CDR1 SQVTM, CDR2 ANQGSEA. J lost 3 bases, V lost 3 bases, and 8 bases had no gene match. The CDR3 totals 16 residues. The CDR3 here is CSVEAVAGGNYNEQFF. The CDR3 nucleotides read TGCAGCGTTGAGGCCGTAGCGGGAGGTAACTACAATGAGCAGTTCTTC.

The rearrangement links TRBV5-5 to TRBJ1-1, with unresolved D. This CDR3 comprises 14 residues. The V end was cut by 4 bases, the J end by 4 bases, with 14 bases between. Per the germline V gene, CDR1 is SGHKS and CDR2 is YYEKEE (reference sequence). The CDR3 sequence is CASSAGILGTEAFF. DNA of the CDR3: TGTGCCAGCAGCGCGGGGATACTGGGCACTGAAGCTTTCTTT.

The chain carries TRBV29-1 and TRBJ2-1; 15 nucleotides match TRBD2. This CDR3 has 15 residues. V lost 1 base to trimming and J lost 8 bases; unmatched junction nucleotides: 3. Per germline, CDR1 SQVTM and CDR2 ANQGSEA. In nucleotides, the CDR3 is TGCAGCGTTGAAGGGACTAGCGGGAGGGGCGATGAGCAGTTCTTC. Its translation is CSVEGTSGRGDEQFF.

The V call is TRBV29-1, the J call TRBJ1-5, with a possible D match to TRBD1 (5 bases). The CDR3 contains 13 residues. Germline values: CDR1 SQVTM, CDR2 ANQGSEA. Trimming pared 4 bases from V and 2 bases from J, leaving 9 bases between. DNA of the CDR3: TGCAGCGTTGGGGGACGTGGCAATCAGCCCCAGCATTTT. This sequence encodes CSVGGRGNQPQHF.

The chain has TRBV12-3 or TRBV12-4 and TRBJ2-5; D is tentatively TRBD1 or TRBD2 (5 bases each). The CDR3 extends over 15 amino acids. Deletions cut 5 bases from V and 2 bases from J, with 15 bases between. CDR3 protein: CASSTYGTEQETQYF. Written as DNA, the CDR3 is TGTGCCAGCAGTACCTACGGGACCGAGCAAGAGACCCAGTACTTC.

The V call is TRBV10-3, the J call TRBJ1-2; TRBD1 aligns across 7 bases. The V gene end was trimmed by 6 bases and the J gene end by 4 bases; junction bases not matched to a gene: 17. Germline V gene sequence: CDR1 ENHRY, CDR2 SYGVKD. The CDR3 totals 17 residues. CDR3 in DNA: TGTGCCATCAGGCAGGGGGTACTAGGAGACGGTGGCTATGGCTACACCTTC. It codes for CAIRQGVLGDGGYGYTF.